One and the same sample provided the 28 T cell receptor beta chains below, sequenced in a study of response to subunit inactivated influenza vaccine. TCRdb reanalysed the RT-PCR reads using MiXCR and keeps one entry per CDR3 protein. The sample yields 430,000 or so distinct CDR3 sequences, approximately 11% seen once. The sequenced sample was PBMCs from blood, obtained 35 to 45 days after vaccination. The receptors were gathered from a man over 45 who received an inactivated influenza vaccine.

V and J are TRBV11-3 and TRBJ2-1; D not resolved. The CDR3 has 12 residues. Trimming removed 3 bases at V and 6 bases at J, with 6 bases between. The germline V gene encodes CDR1 SGHNT and CDR2 YENEEA. CDR3 amino acids: CASSFVPNEQFF. The CDR3 DNA follows: TGTGCCAGCAGCTTCGTCCCCAATGAGCAGTTCTTC.

The CDR3 sequence is CASCRGSSTDTQYF. CDR3 bases: TGTGCCAGCTGTCGGGGGTCTAGCACAGATACGCAGTATTTT. The chain recombines TRBV2 with TRBJ2-3; D possibly corresponds to TRBD2 (6 bases). The CDR3 extends over 14 amino acids. V was cut by 8 bases and J by 0 bases, with 12 bases left in between. Germline loops: CDR1 SNHLY, CDR2 FYNNEI.

This chain connects TRBV24-1 to TRBJ2-6; a possible D gene is TRBD1 (6 bases). The V end lost 3 bases, the J end lost 4 bases, and 15 bases lay between the germline ends. This CDR3 has 17 amino acids. Germline CDR1 KGHDR, CDR2 SFDVKD. Here the CDR3 DNA reads TGTGCCACCAGTGATCCCCCGAAAGGGGGAGGGGCCAACGTCCTGACTTTC. It yields the protein CATSDPPKGGGANVLTF.

The genes are TRBV10-3 and TRBJ2-1, with 14 positions matching TRBD2. Trimming took 2 bases from V and 8 from J; bases not matched to a gene: 8. The CDR3 spans 17 residues. Germline loops: CDR1 ENHRY, CDR2 SYGVKD. The CDR3 bases are TGTGCCATCAGTGAGAACCGACTAGCGGGAGGGCCGGATGAGCAGTTCTTC. Amino acid sequence: CAISENRLAGGPDEQFF.

The V call is TRBV28, the J call TRBJ2-4; tentative D call: TRBD2 (6 bases). CDR3 length: 15 amino acids. The V end was cut by 5 bases, the J end by 4 bases, with 15 bases between. Germline V gives CDR1 MDHEN, CDR2 SYDVKM. The CDR3 region is CASSIPDAGKNIQYF. The CDR3 region has the DNA TGTGCCAGCAGTATTCCGGATGCGGGGAAAAACATTCAGTACTTC.

The chain joins TRBV27 to TRBJ1-6; D not resolved. The CDR3 is made up of 13 amino acids. Germline V gene sequence: CDR1 MNHEY, CDR2 SMNVEV (reference sequence). Trimming pared 7 bases from V and 7 bases from J, leaving 11 bases between. The CDR3 nucleotides are TGTGCCAGCAAGAAGGTGGGGAATTCACCCCTCCACTTT. Translated: CASKKVGNSPLHF.

A few counts support this clonotype. V usage is TRBV5-6 and J usage is TRBJ2-2; TRBD1 or TRBD2 may be the D gene (5 bases each). The V end lost 2 bases, the J end lost 1 base, and 12 bases lay between the germline ends. The V gene's germline CDR1 is SGHDT and CDR2 YYEEEE. CDR3 length: 16 residues. CDR3 amino acids: CASSLRGRRNTGELFF. The CDR3 DNA reads as TGTGCCAGCAGCTTACGGGGACGGCGGAACACCGGGGAGCTGTTTTTT.

This clonotype turned up a few times. The chain recombines TRBV28 with TRBJ1-5; 7 bases align to TRBD1. CDR3 length equals 18 residues. CDR1 is MDHEN, CDR2 SYDVKM, per germline. Trimming cost V 3 bases and J 0 bases; bases outside gene matches: 11. The CDR3, as DNA: TGTGCCAGCAGTTTCCCAGGAAGGGACAGCTATAGCAATCAGCCCCAGCATTTT. As protein: CASSFPGRDSYSNQPQHF. Looking up the rest from reference TRBV28 and TRBJ1-5 gives the full variable domain: DVKVTQSSRYLVKRTGEKVFLECVQDMDHENMFWYRQDPGLGLRLIYFSYDVKMKEKGDIPEGYSVSREKKERFSLILESASTNQTSMYLCASSFPGRDSYSNQPQHFGDGTRLSIL.

In its sample, this clonotype was seen a few times. V and J are TRBV7-8 and TRBJ2-3, with TRBD2 identical over 8 bases. Germline CDR1 and CDR2: SGHVS and FQNEAQ. The CDR3 totals 15 residues. Trimming removed 2 bases from V and 2 bases from J; junction bases left unmatched: 3. Here the CDR3 reads CASSLKRENTDTQYF. The CDR3 nucleotides read TGTGCCAGCAGCTTAAAGCGGGAGAACACAGATACGCAGTATTTT.

This rearrangement joins TRBV5-1 to TRBJ2-3; D is perhaps TRBD1 or TRBD2 (5 bases each). The germline V and J ends were trimmed by 2 bases and 2 bases, with 12 bases remaining between them. Germline CDR1 SGHRS, CDR2 YFSETQ. This CDR3 is 15 amino acids long. The CDR3 region is CASSLDGTYTDTQYF. Here the CDR3 DNA reads TGCGCCAGCAGCTTAGACGGGACGTACACAGATACGCAGTATTTT.

J is TRBJ2-7 and V is TRBV7-8, with D maybe TRBD2 (6 bases). CDR1 is SGHVS, CDR2 FQNEAQ, per germline. CDR3 length: 17 residues. Trimming stripped 7 bases from V and 3 bases from J, with 25 bases between. CDR3 residues: CASTYGSTRGAIYEQYF. CDR3 nucleotides: TGTGCCAGCACCTACGGGAGCACACGCGGGGCCATCTACGAGCAGTACTTC.

A few counts support this clonotype. V is TRBV4-1 and J is TRBJ2-5; possible D gene TRBD2, 7 bases. From germline, CDR1 is MGHRA and CDR2 YSYEKL. Trimming shortened V by 0 bases and J by 3 bases, and 17 bases separated the two germline ends. The CDR3 has 17 residues. CDR3 amino acids: CASSQDPVGGGEETQYF. The CDR3 DNA is TGCGCCAGCAGCCAAGATCCAGTGGGGGGGGGCGAAGAGACCCAGTACTTC.

The CDR3 sequence: CASSQTDNNYEQYF. CDR3 nucleotides: TGCGCCAGCAGCCAGACAGATAACAACTACGAGCAGTACTTC. V is TRBV4-1 and J is TRBJ2-7, with D tentatively TRBD1 (5 bases). The length of the CDR3 is 14 residues. V lost 3 bases and J lost 3, with 12 bases in between. CDR1 and CDR2 from the germline V gene are MGHRA and YSYEKL.

This clonotype appeared many times. The chain is built from TRBV4-3 and TRBJ2-1, with 8 bases that match TRBD1. CDR1 and CDR2 (germline): LGHNA, YSLEER. The CDR3 is 14 amino acids. V lost 2 bases, J lost 9 bases, and 6 bases stayed unmatched. The CDR3: CASSQTIQGGEQFF. CDR3 in DNA: TGCGCCAGCAGCCAAACGATACAGGGGGGTGAGCAGTTCTTC.

In its sample, this clonotype was seen a few times. V usage is TRBV5-6 and J usage is TRBJ1-6; 8 positions agree with TRBD1. The germline V gene has CDR1 SGHDT and CDR2 YYEEEE. CDR3 length: 16 amino acids. The junction had 12 bases not matched to a gene; V was cut back by 3 bases and J by 10 bases. Here the CDR3 reads CASSWGPGTGGSPLHF. DNA for the CDR3: TGTGCCAGCAGCTGGGGACCCGGGACAGGTGGGTCACCCCTCCACTTT.

The chain uses TRBV7-9 and TRBJ2-5; 8 bases match TRBD2. The germline V gene has CDR1 SEHNR and CDR2 FQNEAQ (reference sequence). V shed 5 bases and J 2 bases; nucleotides not matched to a gene: 7. The CDR3 length is 15 residues. The CDR3 loop reads CASSTLAGRQETQYF. CDR3 sequence (DNA): TGTGCCAGCAGCACGTTAGCGGGGAGACAAGAGACCCAGTACTTC. Based on the CDR3 plus reference TRBV7-9 and TRBJ2-5, the full variable domain is DTGVSQNPRHKITKRGQNVTFRCDPISEHNRLYWYRQTLGQGPEFLTYFQNEAQLEKSRLLSDRFSAERPKGSFSTLEIQRTEQGDSAMYLCASSTLAGRQETQYFGPGTRLLVL.

This clonotype was counted ten times or more. The chain couples TRBV3-1 to TRBJ2-1; 8 positions agree with TRBD2. The CDR3 extends over 17 amino acids. V was pared by 3 bases and J by 4 bases, with 11 bases of the junction left unmatched. Germline CDR1 is LGHDT and CDR2 is YNNKEL (reference sequence). CDR3: CASSQPRGGDLYNEQFF. CDR3 DNA sequence: TGTGCCAGCAGCCAGCCCCGGGGGGGGGACTTATACAATGAGCAGTTCTTC.

CDR3 residues: CSAPGRTYEQYF. The CDR3 nucleotides are TGCAGTGCTCCGGGAAGGACCTACGAGCAGTACTTC. The chain is built from TRBV20-1 and TRBJ2-7; possibly TRBD2 for D (5 bases). In germline, CDR1 is DFQATT, CDR2 SNEGSKA (reference sequence). Trimming stripped 5 bases from V and 2 bases from J, with 10 bases between. There are 12 residues in the CDR3.

The chain recombines TRBV6-5 with TRBJ2-5, with D perhaps TRBD1 (6 bases). Looked up from germline, CDR1 is MNHEY and CDR2 is SVGAGI. This CDR3 is built from 16 residues. V lost 0 bases to trimming and J lost 5 bases, with 16 bases between them. The CDR3 DNA is TGTGCCAGCAGTTACTCCCCACCTGGGACATTTGAGACCCAGTACTTC. Encoded protein: CASSYSPPGTFETQYF.

The chain has TRBV4-3 and TRBJ2-7, with D possibly TRBD1 on 6 matching bases. The CDR3 has 16 amino acids. Trimming stripped 0 bases from V and 3 bases from J, with 15 bases between. Germline CDR1 LGHNA, CDR2 YSLEER. In nucleotides, the CDR3 is TGCGCCAGCAGCCAAGAATGGGCCGGGACAATCTACGAGCAGTACTTC. It codes for CASSQEWAGTIYEQYF.

This chain connects TRBV9 to TRBJ2-1; TRBD1 agrees at 11 bases. The CDR3 totals 15 residues. CDR1 and CDR2 from the germline V gene are SGDLS and YYNGEE. Trimming removed 3 bases from V and 9 bases from J; junction bases left unmatched: 8. In DNA, the CDR3 is TGTGCCAGCAGCGCAGGGACAGGGGGATACGGTGAGCAGTTCTTC. This codes for CASSAGTGGYGEQFF.

At least ten counts were recorded for this clonotype. The rearrangement joins TRBV7-9 to TRBJ2-1; D possibly corresponds to TRBD2 (5 bases). In germline, CDR1 is SEHNR, CDR2 FQNEAQ (reference sequence). V lost 5 bases and J lost 5, with 16 bases in between. This CDR3 has 15 amino acids. The CDR3 DNA is TGTGCCAGCAGCCTATTCGGAGCGGATGACAATGAGCAGTTCTTC. Translating it yields CASSLFGADDNEQFF.

CDR3: CASSQTRLETQYF. The CDR3 DNA reads TGTGCCAGCAGCCAAACCCGACTAGAGACCCAGTACTTC. V is TRBV3-1 and J is TRBJ2-5; no clear D gene. Germline values: CDR1 LGHDT, CDR2 YNNKEL (reference sequence). Trimming took off 2 bases at V and 4 bases at J, with 8 bases between the two ends. CDR3 size: 13 residues.

The genes are TRBV7-3 and TRBJ2-3; 10 nucleotides align to TRBD2. Germline CDR1 and CDR2: SGHTA and FQGTGA. The CDR3 has 17 residues. With 1 base clipped from V and 6 bases from J, the junction kept 10 bases outside the gene matches. CDR3 bases: TGTGCCAGCAGCTTAAAGGGCTCTAGCGGGAGACCTGATACGCAGTATTTT. Translated: CASSLKGSSGRPDTQYF.

This chain links TRBV10-2 with TRBJ1-1, with a possible D match to TRBD1 (6 bases). V dropped 3 bases and J dropped 6 bases, with 26 bases sitting between them. In germline, CDR1 is WSHSY, CDR2 SAAADI. The CDR3 consists of 18 residues. The CDR3 loop reads CASSEFTTLQGGGPEAFF. The CDR3 nucleotides read TGCGCCAGCAGTGAATTCACAACCTTACAGGGCGGCGGGCCTGAAGCTTTCTTT.

This clonotype was observed at least ten times. The genes are TRBV2 and TRBJ2-1; 7 bases are shared with TRBD1. Germline CDR1 is SNHLY and CDR2 is FYNNEI. This CDR3 spans 15 amino acids. J was trimmed by 6 bases and V by 9 bases; bases with no gene match: 14. CDR3 in amino acids: CASRQRQGLVNEQFF. CDR3 DNA: TGTGCCAGTAGACAGAGACAGGGTTTGGTCAATGAGCAGTTCTTC. Supplemented by reference TRBV2 and TRBJ2-1, the full variable domain reads EPEVTQTPSHQVTQMGQEVILRCVPISNHLYFYWYRQILGQKVEFLVSFYNNEISEKSEIFDDQFSVERPDGSNFTLKIRSTKLEDSAMYFCASRQRQGLVNEQFFGPGTRLTVL.

The J gene is TRBJ2-5, the V gene TRBV20-1, with 11 positions matching TRBD1. V shed 1 base and J 5 bases; nucleotides not matched to a gene: 6. Looked up from germline, CDR1 is DFQATT and CDR2 is SNEGSKA (reference sequence). The CDR3 has 15 residues. The CDR3 sequence: CSARAGTGGRETQYF. CDR3 nucleotide sequence: TGCAGTGCTAGAGCAGGGACAGGGGGGAGGGAGACCCAGTACTTC.

In this sample, this clonotype turned up a few times. The rearrangement uses TRBV7-2 and TRBJ2-7; unclear D gene. The CDR3 runs to 15 residues. The V and J ends lost 3 bases and 6 bases respectively, with 18 bases between them. Germline V gene sequence: CDR1 SGHTA, CDR2 FQGNSA. The CDR3 region has the DNA TGTGCCAGCAGCTTCTGGTCGGCCATACCTACCGAGCAGTACTTC. Translating it yields CASSFWSAIPTEQYF.